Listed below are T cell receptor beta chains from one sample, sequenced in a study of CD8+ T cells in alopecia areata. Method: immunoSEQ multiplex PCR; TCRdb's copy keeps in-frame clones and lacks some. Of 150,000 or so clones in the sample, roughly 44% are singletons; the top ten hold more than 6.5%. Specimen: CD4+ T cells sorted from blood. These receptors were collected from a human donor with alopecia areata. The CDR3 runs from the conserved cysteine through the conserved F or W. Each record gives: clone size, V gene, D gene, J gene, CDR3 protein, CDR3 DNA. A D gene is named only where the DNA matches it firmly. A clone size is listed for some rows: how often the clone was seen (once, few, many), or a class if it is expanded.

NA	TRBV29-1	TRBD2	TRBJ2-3	CSVGSSGADTQYF	TGCAGCGTTGGGTCTAGCGGGGCAGATACGCAGTATTTT
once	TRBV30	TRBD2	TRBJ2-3	CAWSIASGFADTQYF	TGTGCCTGGAGTATCGCTAGCGGGTTCGCAGATACGCAGTATTTT
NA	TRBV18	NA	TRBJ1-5	CASSIAGNQPQHF	TGTGCCAGCTCGATTGCTGGCAATCAGCCCCAGCATTTT
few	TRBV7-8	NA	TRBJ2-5	CASSLSPGQIRRETQYF	TGTGCCAGCAGCTTGTCTCCGGGACAAATCCGACGAGAGACCCAGTACTTC
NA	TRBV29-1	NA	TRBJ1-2	CSVEKGYGYTF	TGCAGCGTTGAAAAGGGGTATGGCTACACCTTC
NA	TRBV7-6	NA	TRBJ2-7	CASSSRLSSYEQYF	TGTGCCAGCAGCTCAAGACTCTCCTCCTACGAGCAGTACTTC
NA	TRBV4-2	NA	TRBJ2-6	CASSQDHVGANVLTF	TGTGCCAGCAGCCAAGATCATGTGGGGGCCAACGTCCTGACTTTC
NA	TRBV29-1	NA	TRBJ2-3	CSVEDLGPSTQYF	TGCAGCGTTGAAGATCTCGGACCGAGTACGCAGTATTTT
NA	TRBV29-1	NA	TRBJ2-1	CSGSYGLTTYNEQFF	TGCAGCGGTTCTTACGGACTCACTACCTACAATGAGCAGTTCTTC
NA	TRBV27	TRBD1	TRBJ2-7	CASSIRDRGREQYF	TGTGCCAGCAGTATCCGGGACAGGGGCAGAGAGCAGTACTTC
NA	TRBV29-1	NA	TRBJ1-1	CSVGWECLENTEAFF	TGCAGCGTGGGCTGGGAGTGCTTGGAGAACACTGAAGCTTTCTTT